The 7 T cell receptor beta chains reported below all come from one sample, sequenced in a study of T cells after yellow fever vaccination. TCRdb called the 5' RACE reads again in MiXCR, with one record for every CDR3 protein. The table includes a few hundred thousand distinct CDR3 sequences, 6.2% detected once. This material consisted of PBMCs, taken 5 days after the yellow fever booster vaccination. These TCRs come from a man aged 25-45 years who received the YFV17D yellow fever vaccine.

This clonotype was seen repeatedly, ten times or more. This chain links TRBV28 with TRBJ2-2; D is undetermined. The CDR3 consists of 15 residues. V was cut by 6 bases and J by 6 bases, with 17 bases left in between. Per the germline V gene, CDR1 is MDHEN and CDR2 is SYDVKM. CDR3 residues: CASSPGRVLAGELFF. As DNA, the CDR3 is TGTGCCAGCAGCCCCGGACGCGTTCTCGCCGGGGAGCTGTTTTTT.

The J gene is TRBJ2-7, the V gene TRBV3-1; D not certain. Germline CDR1 LGHDT, CDR2 YNNKEL (reference sequence). V lost 0 bases and J 2 bases, leaving 11 bases between the germline ends. The CDR3 length is 15 residues. The DNA for the CDR3 is TGTGCCAGCAGCCAAGATCTTGGGATACCCTACGAGCAGTACTTC. This sequence encodes CASSQDLGIPYEQYF.

This clonotype occurred a few times. The V and J genes are TRBV2 and TRBJ2-1; 10 bases map to TRBD1. Germline CDR1 and CDR2: SNHLY and FYNNEI. This CDR3 region has 22 residues. V was clipped by 0 bases and J by 6 bases; unmatched bases: 23. The CDR3 DNA is TGTGCCAGCAGTGAAGCGCGCCTACCCGGGACAGGGGCGCGTCGGAGAGTCAATGAGCAGTTCTTC. Its translation is CASSEARLPGTGARRRVNEQFF.

This clonotype appeared many times. The chain links TRBV7-6 to TRBJ2-5, with 8 bases aligning to TRBD2. The junction had 6 bases not matched to a gene; V was cut back by 4 bases and J by 5 bases. CDR1 is SGHVS, CDR2 FNYEAQ, per germline. The CDR3 extends over 14 amino acids. CDR3 loop: CASSYTAGVETQYF. CDR3 nucleotide sequence: TGTGCCAGCAGCTATACAGCGGGAGTGGAGACCCAGTACTTC.

This clonotype showed up just a few times. The chain is built from TRBV28 and TRBJ2-1; 14 bases are shared with TRBD2. V lost 4 bases to trimming and J lost 8 bases; unmatched junction nucleotides: 7. CDR1 is MDHEN, CDR2 SYDVKM, per germline. The CDR3 consists of 16 residues. The chain's CDR3 is CASSSRLAGGEDEQFF. CDR3 bases: TGTGCCAGCAGTTCCCGACTAGCGGGAGGGGAAGATGAGCAGTTCTTC.

In its sample, this clonotype was seen many times. This chain joins TRBV7-3 and TRBJ2-7; possible D gene TRBD1, 6 bases. The CDR3 sequence is 20 residues long. V dropped 0 bases and J dropped 3 bases, with 27 bases sitting between them. CDR1 is SGHTA and CDR2 is FQGTGA in the germline V gene. The CDR3 DNA sequence: TGTGCCAGCAGCTTAACGGCAGGGGATATAGCGATAAACCCCCTCTACGAGCAGTACTTC. Encoded protein: CASSLTAGDIAINPLYEQYF.

The V and J genes are TRBV29-1 and TRBJ2-3, with D possibly TRBD2 on 5 matching bases. There are 12 residues in the CDR3. V was shortened by 3 bases and J by 6 bases, with 10 bases between the two germline ends. Per the germline V gene, CDR1 is SQVTM and CDR2 is ANQGSEA. CDR3 in amino acids: CSVDSGEDTQYF. The DNA of the CDR3 is TGCAGCGTTGACAGTGGGGAGGATACGCAGTATTTT.